This note documents a single TCR beta chain sequence. Mismatch with germline at one junction end may stem from a read error. This record belongs to a study of T cell changes during pregnancy in multiple sclerosis. TCRdb's table, derived via immunoSEQ multiplex PCR, lists solely in-frame clones and lacks some. This sample has tens of thousands of clones, with roughly 89% found just once. The receptor comes from a female donor with multiple sclerosis, enrolled in a pregnancy study. Source: CD8+ T cells from peripheral blood mononuclear cells, taken in the first trimester of pregnancy.

The CDR3 sequence: CASSLAPSGIETQYF. In nucleotides, the CDR3 is TGTGCTAGCAGCTTAGCGCCTTCCGGGATAGAGACCCAGTACTTC. The J gene is TRBJ2-5, the V gene TRBV7-7, with TRBD2 as a possible D gene (5 bases). CDR1 SSHAT and CDR2 FNYEAQ come from the germline V gene (reference sequence). The CDR3 totals 15 residues.